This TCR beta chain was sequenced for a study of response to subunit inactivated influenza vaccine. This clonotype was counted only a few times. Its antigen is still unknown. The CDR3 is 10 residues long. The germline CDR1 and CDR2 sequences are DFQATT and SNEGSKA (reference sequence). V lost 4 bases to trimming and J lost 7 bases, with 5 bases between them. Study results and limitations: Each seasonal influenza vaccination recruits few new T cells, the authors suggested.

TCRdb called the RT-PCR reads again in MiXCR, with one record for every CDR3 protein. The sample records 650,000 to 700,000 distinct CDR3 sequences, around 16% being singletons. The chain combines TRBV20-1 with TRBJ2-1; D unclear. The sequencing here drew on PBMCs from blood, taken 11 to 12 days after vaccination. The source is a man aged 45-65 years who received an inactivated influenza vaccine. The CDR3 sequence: CSAIRNEQFF. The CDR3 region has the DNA TGCAGTGCTATCAGGAATGAGCAGTTCTTC.